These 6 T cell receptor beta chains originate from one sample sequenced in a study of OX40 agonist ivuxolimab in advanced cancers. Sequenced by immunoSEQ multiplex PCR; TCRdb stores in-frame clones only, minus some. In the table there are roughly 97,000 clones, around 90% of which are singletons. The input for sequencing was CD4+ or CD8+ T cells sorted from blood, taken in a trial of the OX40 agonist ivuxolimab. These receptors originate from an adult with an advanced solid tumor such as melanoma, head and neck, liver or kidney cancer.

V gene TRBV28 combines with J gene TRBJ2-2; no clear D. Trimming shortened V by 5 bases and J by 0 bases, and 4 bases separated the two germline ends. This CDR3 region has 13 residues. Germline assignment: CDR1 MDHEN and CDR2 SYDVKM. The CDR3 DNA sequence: TGTGCCAGCAGTCAGCCGAACACCGGGGAGCTGTTTTTT. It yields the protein CASSQPNTGELFF.

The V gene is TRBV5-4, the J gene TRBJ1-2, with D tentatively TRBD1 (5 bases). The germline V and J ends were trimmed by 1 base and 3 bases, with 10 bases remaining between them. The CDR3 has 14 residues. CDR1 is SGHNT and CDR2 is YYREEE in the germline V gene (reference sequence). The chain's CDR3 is CASSLMQGYYGYTF. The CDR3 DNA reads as TGTGCCAGCAGCTTGATGCAGGGCTACTATGGCTACACCTTC. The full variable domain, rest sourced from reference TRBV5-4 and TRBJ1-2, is ETGVTQSPTHLIKTRGQQVTLRCSSQSGHNTVSWYQQALGQGPQFIFQYYREEENGRGNFPPRFSGLQFPNYSSELNVNALELDDSALYLCASSLMQGYYGYTFGSGTRLTVV.

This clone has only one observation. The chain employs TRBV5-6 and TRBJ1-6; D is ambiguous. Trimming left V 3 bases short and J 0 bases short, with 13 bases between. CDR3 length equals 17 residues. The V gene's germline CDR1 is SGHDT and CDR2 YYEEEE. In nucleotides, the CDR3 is TGTGCCAGCAGCTCCCGGGGAGGGTTCTCCTATAATTCACCCCTCCACTTT. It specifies CASSSRGGFSYNSPLHF.

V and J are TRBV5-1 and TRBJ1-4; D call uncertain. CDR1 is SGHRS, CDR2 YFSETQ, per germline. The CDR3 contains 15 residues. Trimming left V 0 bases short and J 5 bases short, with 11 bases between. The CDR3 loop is CASSLGVGENEKLFF. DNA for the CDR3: TGCGCCAGCAGCTTGGGTGTCGGCGAAAATGAAAAACTGTTTTTT.

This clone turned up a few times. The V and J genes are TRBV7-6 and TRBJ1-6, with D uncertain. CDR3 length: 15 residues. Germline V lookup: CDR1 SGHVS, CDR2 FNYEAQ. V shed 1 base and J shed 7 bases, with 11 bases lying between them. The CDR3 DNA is TGTGCCAGCAGCTTAGATCCCAGGTCGAATTCACCCCTCCACTTT. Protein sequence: CASSLDPRSNSPLHF. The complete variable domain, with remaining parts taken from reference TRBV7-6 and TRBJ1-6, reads GAGVSQSPRYKVTKRGQDVALRCDPISGHVSLYWYRQALGQGPEFLTYFNYEAQQDKSGLPNDRFSAERPEGSISTLTIQRTEQRDSAMYRCASSLDPRSNSPLHFGNGTRLTVT.

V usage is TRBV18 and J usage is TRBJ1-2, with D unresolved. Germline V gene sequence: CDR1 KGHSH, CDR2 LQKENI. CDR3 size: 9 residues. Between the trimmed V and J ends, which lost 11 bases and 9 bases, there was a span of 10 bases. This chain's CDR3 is CASGGSYTF. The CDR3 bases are TGTGCCTCGGGCGGGAGCTACACCTTC.